The 22 T cell receptor beta chains listed next were all sequenced from one sample in a study of cytomegalovirus exposure and HLA in healthy donors. Primers for the PCR totalled 60 Vbeta and 13 Jbeta. Sequencing was performed with immunoSEQ multiplex PCR; in TCRdb, only in-frame clones are kept and a portion is missing. Among some 150,000 clones listed, around 85% were seen once. The specimen was PBMCs. These receptors originate from a man aged 35 to 55 in good health and CMV-seronegative.

The chain links TRBV27 to TRBJ2-7; possible D gene TRBD2, 5 bases. Germline CDR1 MNHEY, CDR2 SMNVEV (reference sequence). The CDR3 contains 15 residues. V was trimmed by 4 bases and J by 1 base, leaving 14 bases between them. The CDR3 DNA reads TGTGCCAGCAGTTCAGGATTAAGCGGTTCCTACGAGCAGTACTTC. It translates to CASSSGLSGSYEQYF.

Only one count was recorded for this clone. The chain joins TRBV11-3 to TRBJ2-1; 8 bases align to TRBD2. J was trimmed by 5 bases and V by 5 bases; bases with no gene match: 8. The V gene's germline CDR1 is SGHNT and CDR2 YENEEA. The CDR3 has 15 amino acids. The CDR3 DNA sequence: TGTGCCAGCAGCCACGGGGGGGCTTACGACAATGAGCAGTTCTTC. Translation gives CASSHGGAYDNEQFF.

The V and J genes are TRBV11-2 and TRBJ1-2; no definite D call. Trimming took off 5 bases at V and 1 base at J, with 2 bases between the two ends. Germline CDR1 is SGHAT and CDR2 is FQNNGV. This CDR3 contains 11 residues. CDR3 residues: CASSRNYGYTF. In nucleotides, the CDR3 is TGTGCCAGCAGCCGTAACTATGGCTACACCTTC.

This clone showed up just once. J is TRBJ2-7 and V is TRBV9, with D possibly TRBD2 on 5 matching bases. The ends were cut back, 4 bases at V and 2 bases at J, with 13 bases in the middle. This CDR3 contains 14 residues. Germline CDR1 reads SGDLS; CDR2 reads YYNGEE. The CDR3 DNA is TGTGCCAGCAGCTCCCGAGGGCAGCCCTACGAGCAGTACTTC. Translating gives CASSSRGQPYEQYF.

In this sample, this clone turned up a few times. The chain combines TRBV19 with TRBJ2-7; the D is unclear. The CDR3 covers 12 residues. The germline V gene has CDR1 LNHDA and CDR2 SQIVND (reference sequence). V lost 4 bases and J lost 6, with 10 bases in between. The CDR3 coding sequence is TGTGCCAGTAGTAGGGCCCCGAGCGAGCAGTACTTC. Residues: CASSRAPSEQYF.

V is TRBV4-3 and J is TRBJ2-7; D unresolved. Trimming stripped 0 bases from V and 0 bases from J, with 6 bases between. The CDR3 totals 14 residues. CDR1 is LGHNA, CDR2 YSLEER, per germline. CDR3: CASSQEESSYEQYF. Here the CDR3 DNA reads TGCGCCAGCAGCCAAGAAGAGAGCTCCTACGAGCAGTACTTC.

About this clone itself: One junction end does not reproduce the germline sequence, and a read error may be involved. This rearrangement joins TRBV7-7 to TRBJ2-1, with a possible D match to TRBD2 (6 bases). Per the germline V gene, CDR1 is SSHAT and CDR2 is FNYEAQ (reference sequence). The CDR3 totals 13 residues. CDR3 amino acids: CASSLGQGGEQFF. CDR3 nucleotide sequence: TGTGCTAGCAGCTTAGGGCAGGGAGGTGAGCAGTTCTTC.

The count of this clone is one. V is TRBV15 and J is TRBJ1-3; a weak D match, TRBD1 (5 bases). With 5 bases removed from V and 0 bases from J, the gap between germline ends came to 8 bases. The germline gives CDR1 LNHNV, CDR2 YYDKDF (reference sequence). This CDR3 region has 14 residues. The CDR3: CATSGAVSGNTIYF. The DNA of the CDR3 is TGTGCCACCAGCGGGGCCGTCTCTGGAAACACCATATATTTT. Based on the CDR3 plus reference TRBV15 and TRBJ1-3, the full variable domain is DAMVIQNPRYQVTQFGKPVTLSCSQTLNHNVMYWYQQKSSQAPKLLFHYYDKDFNNEADTPDNFQSRRPNTSFCFLDIRSPGLGDTAMYLCATSGAVSGNTIYFGEGSWLTVV.

V is TRBV30 and J is TRBJ2-1; TRBD2 matches 8 bases. Trimming removed 2 bases from V and 0 bases from J; junction bases left unmatched: 6. Per the germline V gene, CDR1 is GTSNPN and CDR2 is SVGIG (reference sequence). This CDR3 region has 16 residues. CDR3 loop: CAWSLGGGRSYNEQFF. The CDR3 DNA reads as TGTGCCTGGAGTCTCGGCGGGGGGCGCTCCTACAATGAGCAGTTCTTC.

This clone was found a few times. This chain links TRBV5-6 with TRBJ2-1, with TRBD1 matching 10 bases. With 0 bases clipped from V and 5 bases from J, the junction kept 5 bases outside the gene matches. The CDR3 is 16 residues long. CDR1 and CDR2 (germline): SGHDT, YYEEEE. For the CDR3, the DNA is TGTGCCAGCAGCTTGGCCGGGACAGGGGCAAACAATGAGCAGTTCTTC. It is translated as CASSLAGTGANNEQFF.

CDR3 in amino acids: CASSLGTGGRSTF. The DNA for the CDR3 is TGTGCCAGCAGCTTGGGGACAGGGGGCCGTAGTACCTTC. V is TRBV5-6 and J is TRBJ1-2; 11 bases line up with TRBD1. This CDR3 spans 13 amino acids. The V and J ends lost 0 bases and 14 bases, in that order; junction bases with no gene match: 6. Per the germline V gene, CDR1 is SGHDT and CDR2 is YYEEEE.

The CDR3 here is CASSPLTGADTEAFF. The CDR3 DNA reads as TGTGCCAGCTCACCACTAACAGGGGCAGACACTGAAGCTTTCTTT. V usage is TRBV18 and J usage is TRBJ1-1; 7 nucleotides align to TRBD1. Per the germline V gene, CDR1 is KGHSH and CDR2 is LQKENI. The V segment lost 1 base and the J segment 3 bases; nucleotides outside the gene matches: 5. The CDR3 runs to 15 residues.

V and J are TRBV4-3 and TRBJ1-2; 8 nucleotides align to TRBD1. Trimming took 0 bases from V and 8 from J; bases not matched to a gene: 11. The V gene's germline CDR1 is LGHNA and CDR2 YSLEER. The CDR3 contains 16 residues. The CDR3 DNA reads TGCGCCAGCAGCCAAGAGGCTGGACAGGGTGGCAGGGGCTACACCTTC. Translated, it gives CASSQEAGQGGRGYTF.

The chain is built from TRBV6-1 and TRBJ2-7, with D possibly TRBD1 on 5 matching bases. Trimming took off 6 bases at V and 5 bases at J, with 11 bases between the two ends. CDR1 is MNHNS, CDR2 SASEGT, per germline. This CDR3 is built from 12 residues. CDR3 bases: TGTGCCAGCAGACAGGCCGGCCACGAGCAGTACTTC. Its translation: CASRQAGHEQYF.

With respect to this clone: Germline and junction disagree at one end, which may indicate a read error. Other DNA sequences in the sample encode the same CDR3. This chain joins TRBV27 and TRBJ1-5; D unclear. Germline V gene lookup returns CDR1 MNHEY and CDR2 SMNVEV (reference sequence). This CDR3 has 14 amino acids. Here the CDR3 reads CASRPGSLNQPQHF. The CDR3 coding sequence is TGTGCTAGCAGACCCGGGAGCCTTAATCAGCCCCAGCATTTT.

Worth noting for this clone: Other DNA variants within this sample encode the same CDR3. The V call is TRBV5-6, the J call TRBJ1-6; tentatively, D is TRBD1 (5 bases). The CDR3 consists of 15 residues. V lost 4 bases and J lost 13, with 21 bases in between. Looked up from germline, CDR1 is SGHDT and CDR2 is YYEEEE. The CDR3 sequence is CASSPPGGTGSPLHF. The CDR3 bases are TGTGCCAGCAGCCCCCCGGGGGGAACGGGTTCGCCCCTCCACTTT. Filled out from reference TRBV5-6 and TRBJ1-6, the complete variable domain reads DAGVTQSPTHLIKTRGQQVTLRCSPKSGHDTVSWYQQALGQGPQFIFQYYEEEERQRGNFPDRFSGHQFPNYSSELNVNALLLGDSALYLCASSPPGGTGSPLHFGNGTRLTVT.

The chain carries TRBV11-3 and TRBJ2-5; TRBD2 matches at 9 bases. Germline V gene sequence: CDR1 SGHNT, CDR2 YENEEA. The CDR3 is 17 residues long. V lost 5 bases and J lost 1; bases outside the gene matches: 11. DNA for the CDR3: TGTGCCAGCAGCGCGGGACCCAGCGGGGGGTTCCAAGAGACCCAGTACTTC. Amino acids: CASSAGPSGGFQETQYF. The whole variable domain, filled in from reference TRBV11-3 and TRBJ2-5, reads EAGVVQSPRYKIIEKKQPVAFWCNPISGHNTLYWYLQNLGQGPELLIRYENEEAVDDSQLPKDRFSAERLKGVDSTLKIQPAELGDSAVYLCASSAGPSGGFQETQYFGPGTRLLVL.

V usage is TRBV10-3 and J usage is TRBJ1-1, with D possibly matching TRBD1 (5 bases). V was shortened by 5 bases and J by 8 bases, with 12 bases between the two germline ends. The CDR3 loop spans 12 amino acids. Germline CDR1 ENHRY, CDR2 SYGVKD. Here the CDR3 reads CAISSGGGEAFF. The CDR3 bases are TGTGCCATCAGTAGCGGCGGGGGGGAAGCTTTCTTT.

This chain connects TRBV7-6 to TRBJ2-5; 8 nucleotides line up with TRBD1. The CDR3 sequence is 15 residues long. V dropped 5 bases and J dropped 5; count of bases not matched to a gene: 10. Looked up from germline, CDR1 is SGHVS and CDR2 is FNYEAQ. This CDR3 is CASSQDRAKGETQYF. Written as DNA, the CDR3 is TGTGCCAGCAGCCAGGACAGGGCGAAAGGGGAGACCCAGTACTTC.

The chain combines TRBV27 with TRBJ2-7; TRBD2 aligns across 9 bases. The J segment lost 3 bases and the V segment lost 3 bases, leaving 9 bases of the junction unmatched. Germline V gives CDR1 MNHEY, CDR2 SMNVEV (reference sequence). CDR3 length equals 16 residues. The CDR3 region has the DNA TGTGCCAGCAGTTTTTCCCAGCGGGGGGATTACTACGAGCAGTACTTC. Its protein is CASSFSQRGDYYEQYF.

This chain connects TRBV27 to TRBJ2-3, with TRBD2 identical over 9 bases. This CDR3 region has 16 residues. V lost 6 bases and J lost 2; bases outside the gene matches: 9. Germline lookup yields CDR1 MNHEY and CDR2 SMNVEV (reference sequence). CDR3 protein: CASSSSPSGATDTQYF. The DNA of the CDR3 is TGTGCCAGCAGCAGCTCCCCTAGCGGGGCCACAGATACGCAGTATTTT.

The chain combines TRBV7-9 with TRBJ2-1; D not resolved. This CDR3 has 11 amino acids. V dropped 6 bases and J dropped 7 bases, with 7 bases sitting between them. From germline, CDR1 is SEHNR and CDR2 FQNEAQ (reference sequence). The CDR3 here is CASRFKNEQFF. CDR3 DNA: TGTGCCAGCAGATTTAAAAATGAGCAGTTCTTC.